The 20 T cell receptor beta chains listed next were all sequenced from one sample in a study of control samples from healthy donors and cancer patients. Sequenced by immunoSEQ multiplex PCR; TCRdb stores in-frame clones only, minus some. The data contain 95,000 to 150,000 clones, more than 85% of them singletons. Sequenced material: blood. The receptors stem from a man aged 18 to 35 in good health.

The rearrangement uses TRBV28 and TRBJ2-1; TRBD2 agrees at 7 bases. CDR1 and CDR2 (germline): MDHEN, SYDVKM. V trimming: 6 bases; J trimming: 5 bases; junction bases outside the gene matches: 7. The CDR3 covers 14 residues. The CDR3 here is CASRIGRRNNEQFF. The DNA for the CDR3 is TGTGCCAGCAGGATCGGGAGGAGAAACAATGAGCAGTTCTTC.

The DNA of the CDR3 is TGTGCCACCAGTGATTCGTCTAGCGGGAGGGACACAGATACGCAGTATTTT. Its translation is CATSDSSSGRDTDTQYF. The gene calls are TRBV24-1 and TRBJ2-3, with 12 positions matching TRBD2. V lost 2 bases to trimming and J lost 2 bases; unmatched junction nucleotides: 4. Per the germline V gene, CDR1 is KGHDR and CDR2 is SFDVKD. The CDR3 covers 17 residues.

The rearrangement joins TRBV6-5 to TRBJ2-7, with 7 positions matching TRBD2. Germline CDR1 MNHEY, CDR2 SVGAGI. With 5 bases clipped from V and 0 bases from J, the junction kept 7 bases outside the gene matches. The CDR3 length is 15 residues. The CDR3 DNA is TGTGCCAGCAGTCAAACTAGCGCGCTCTCCTACGAGCAGTACTTC. It yields the protein CASSQTSALSYEQYF.

CDR3 in amino acids: CASSLSIAGGPVNEQFF. The DNA for the CDR3 is TGTGCCAGCAGTTTATCGATAGCGGGAGGGCCGGTCAATGAGCAGTTCTTC. V and J are TRBV27 and TRBJ2-1; TRBD2 matches 11 bases. Germline CDR1 is MNHEY and CDR2 is SMNVEV (reference sequence). With 0 bases clipped from V and 6 bases from J, the junction kept 7 bases outside the gene matches. This CDR3 has 17 amino acids.

The chain employs TRBV6-2 or TRBV6-3 and TRBJ1-5; 8 nucleotides align to TRBD1. Germline trimming cut 4 bases from V and 0 bases from J; bases unmatched to any gene: 5. Germline CDR1 and CDR2: MNHEY and SVGEGT. The CDR3 has 16 amino acids. The CDR3 nucleotides read TGTGCCAGCAGTTCCCCGACAGGGGTTAGCAATCAGCCCCAGCATTTT. The encoded protein is CASSSPTGVSNQPQHF.

This clone occurred a few times. Other DNA variants within this sample encode the same CDR3. V gene TRBV27 combines with J gene TRBJ1-4; D is unresolved. Germline V gene data show CDR1 as MNHEY and CDR2 as SMNVEV (reference sequence). The CDR3 totals 14 residues. V was pared by 3 bases and J by 0 bases, with 5 bases between. The CDR3 DNA is TGTGCCAGCAGTTTTTTGGCAACTAATGAAAAACTGTTTTTT. Its translation: CASSFLATNEKLFF.

V is TRBV27 and J is TRBJ2-1; no reliable D call. V lost 5 bases and J lost 7, with 3 bases in between. This CDR3 is 10 amino acids long. Germline loops: CDR1 MNHEY, CDR2 SMNVEV (reference sequence). CDR3 sequence (DNA): TGTGCCAGCAGTGGGAATGAGCAGTTCTTC. Residues: CASSGNEQFF.

The CDR3 region has the DNA TGTGCCAGCAGCGTAGATACTAGCGGGAGGAATGAGCAGTTCTTC. The encoded protein is CASSVDTSGRNEQFF. The chain uses TRBV9 and TRBJ2-1, with 12 bases matching TRBD2. This CDR3 is 15 amino acids long. V lost 0 bases to trimming and J lost 7 bases; unmatched junction nucleotides: 2. Germline CDR1 SGDLS, CDR2 YYNGEE.

The CDR3 loop reads CASSTQGAPTEAFF. CDR3 in DNA: TGTGCCAGCTCGACCCAGGGGGCGCCCACTGAAGCTTTCTTT. The rearrangement joins TRBV18 to TRBJ1-1; 8 bases agree with TRBD1. This CDR3 spans 14 amino acids. Looked up from germline, CDR1 is KGHSH and CDR2 is LQKENI. V gave up 6 bases and J gave up 4 bases; unmatched junction bases: 7.

The rearrangement uses TRBV6-5 and TRBJ2-7; 9 bases fit TRBD2. Unmatched junction bases numbered 7, after V lost 5 bases and J lost 2 bases. Germline V gene sequence: CDR1 MNHEY, CDR2 SVGAGI. The CDR3 is 15 residues long. The CDR3 region has the DNA TGTGCCAGCAGTCTAGGACTAGCGCGGACCTACGAGCAGTACTTC. Amino acid sequence: CASSLGLARTYEQYF.

This clone showed up just once. The J gene is TRBJ2-7, the V gene TRBV15, with 9 positions matching TRBD2. Germline V CDR1 and CDR2: LNHNV, YYDKDF (reference sequence). J gave up 3 bases and V 5 bases, and 11 bases lay outside the gene matches. This CDR3 comprises 16 residues. In DNA, the CDR3 is TGTGCCACCAGCCCCCCCGGCGGGGGGGCCCTCTACGAGCAGTACTTC. Translating gives CATSPPGGGALYEQYF.

This chain joins TRBV6-2 or TRBV6-3 and TRBJ1-2; TRBD1 matches at 8 bases. The CDR3 extends over 14 amino acids. V was pared by 3 bases and J by 3 bases, with 3 bases of the junction left unmatched. Germline V lookup: CDR1 MNHEY, CDR2 SVGEGT. This CDR3 reads CASSYAGGDYGYTF. In DNA, the CDR3 is TGTGCCAGCAGTTATGCAGGGGGCGACTATGGCTACACCTTC.

The V and J genes are TRBV5-1 and TRBJ2-3, with 13 nucleotides matching TRBD2. The junction had 10 bases not matched to a gene; V was cut back by 0 bases and J by 3 bases. The CDR3 contains 19 residues. CDR1 and CDR2 (germline): SGHRS, YFSETQ. The CDR3 nucleotides read TGCGCCAGCAGCTTGGGAACTAGCGGGAGGGTACCTCGGACAGATACGCAGTATTTT. Protein product: CASSLGTSGRVPRTDTQYF.

The CDR3 DNA reads TGTGCCAGCGCCCTTCAGGGCACGAACACTGAAGCTTTCTTT. Translated: CASALQGTNTEAFF. This rearrangement joins TRBV6-5 to TRBJ1-1; D might be TRBD1 (5 bases). The germline V and J ends were trimmed by 8 bases and 1 base, with 14 bases remaining between them. The V gene's germline CDR1 is MNHEY and CDR2 SVGAGI. This CDR3 comprises 14 residues.

The gene calls are TRBV19 and TRBJ1-5, with D possibly matching TRBD1 (6 bases). V lost 3 bases and J lost 4, with 13 bases in between. This CDR3 spans 15 amino acids. Germline CDR1 reads LNHDA; CDR2 reads SQIVND (reference sequence). The CDR3 coding sequence is TGTGCCAGTAGTATTACAGGGATTTGGAATCAGCCCCAGCATTTT. This gives the protein CASSITGIWNQPQHF.

Written as DNA, the CDR3 is TGTGCCAGCAGTGTTGATCGGACAGGGTACAAGGAGCAGTACTTC. Protein: CASSVDRTGYKEQYF. The chain employs TRBV5-4 and TRBJ2-7; TRBD1 matches 8 bases. The length of the CDR3 is 15 residues. V lost 5 bases and J lost 7; bases outside the gene matches: 14. The germline gives CDR1 SGHNT, CDR2 YYREEE (reference sequence).

V and J are TRBV5-1 and TRBJ1-1, with 7 bases fitting TRBD1. Germline values: CDR1 SGHRS, CDR2 YFSETQ. The ends lost 6 bases at V and 5 bases at J; junction bases unmatched: 4. The CDR3 is 12 residues long. CDR3 nucleotides: TGCGCCAGCAAACAGACAGGGACTGAAGCTTTCTTT. It specifies CASKQTGTEAFF.

This clone occurred once. The chain uses TRBV28 and TRBJ1-6, with 7 bases matching TRBD1. The germline V gene encodes CDR1 MDHEN and CDR2 SYDVKM. V was clipped by 6 bases and J by 4 bases; unmatched bases: 12. CDR3 length equals 17 residues. The chain's CDR3 is CASSPSTGTAYNSPLHF. The CDR3 DNA reads TGTGCCAGCAGCCCATCAACCGGGACAGCTTATAATTCACCCCTCCACTTT.

The chain is built from TRBV12-3 or TRBV12-4 and TRBJ1-6; no reliable D call. Trimming shortened V by 0 bases and J by 7 bases, and 1 base separated the two germline ends. CDR3 length equals 12 residues. CDR3 sequence (DNA): TGTGCCAGCAGTTTAGCCAATTCACCCCTCCACTTT. Translated, it gives CASSLANSPLHF.

V is TRBV21-1 and J is TRBJ1-5; the table assigns TRBD1, which was not confirmed against the DNA. TRBV21-1 is a pseudogene locus. The CDR3 totals 17 residues. CDR3 region: CASNPRQTGVYNQPQHF. CDR3 in DNA: TGTGCCAGCAACCCCCGGCAGACAGGGGTCTACAATCAGCCCCAGCATTTT.